The rows below give T cell receptor beta chains drawn from one sample of a study of cytomegalovirus exposure and HLA in healthy donors. Only in-frame clones appear in the TCRdb table, and some are missing; sequencing was by immunoSEQ multiplex PCR. The sample lists about 140,000 clones; 80% were seen once. The sample was PBMCs. All receptors derive from a middle-aged man in good health and CMV-seronegative. CDR3s include the opening cysteine and the closing phenylalanine or tryptophan. D genes are given only for firm matches. Clone size is given for some rows only: seen once, a few or many times, or a class if the clone is expanded.

v_gene,len,d_gene,abundance,j_gene,CDR3aa,CDR3nt
TRBV14,13,TRBD1,NA,TRBJ2-7,CASSQGQGEEQYF,TGTGCCAGCAGCCAAGGACAGGGGGAAGAGCAGTACTTC
TRBV18,15,TRBD1,NA,TRBJ1-5,CASSPGTGSNQPQHF,TGTGCCAGCTCACCCGGGACAGGGTCCAATCAGCCCCAGCATTTT
TRBV7-2,11,NA,NA,TRBJ2-3,CASLGGGEQYF,TGTGCCAGCCTCGGAGGGGGCGAGCAGTATTTT
TRBV4-3,15,NA,NA,TRBJ1-2,CASSQREAGGGGYTF,TGCGCCAGCAGCCAAAGAGAGGCGGGGGGCGGTGGCTACACCTTC
TRBV9,16,TRBD1,few,TRBJ1-5,CASSSGTGASNQPQHF,TGTGCCAGCAGCTCAGGGACAGGGGCTAGCAATCAGCCCCAGCATTTT
TRBV7-9,16,TRBD2,once,TRBJ2-3,CAYRRTSGGGRDTQYF,TGTGCCTACAGAAGGACTAGCGGGGGGGGTCGAGATACGCAGTATTTT
TRBV6-1,14,TRBD1,NA,TRBJ2-7,CASSAGTGASEQYF,TGTGCCAGCAGTGCCGGGACAGGGGCCAGCGAGCAGTACTTC
TRBV7-3,14,NA,NA,TRBJ2-1,CASSLGGTKDEQFF,TGTGCCAGCAGCTTAGGGGGGACGAAGGATGAGCAGTTCTTC
TRBV25-1,14,NA,NA,TRBJ1-4,CASTEGATNEKLFF,TGTGCCAGCACCGAAGGGGCAACTAATGAAAAACTGTTTTTT
TRBV5-6,14,TRBD1,NA,TRBJ1-2,CASSLGQVNYGYTF,TGTGCCAGCAGTCTAGGACAGGTTAACTATGGCTACACCTTC
TRBV30,13,NA,NA,TRBJ2-7,CAWSWQGNYEQYF,TGTGCCTGGAGTTGGCAGGGCAACTACGAGCAGTACTTC
TRBV5-1,18,TRBD2,NA,TRBJ2-7,CASTSEGSGKKNGYEQYF,TGCGCCAGCACCTCTGAAGGTAGCGGGAAAAAAAACGGCTACGAGCAGTACTTC
TRBV6-1,16,NA,NA,TRBJ2-2,CASSEAVGGATGELFF,TGTGCCAGCAGTGAAGCTGTTGGAGGGGCCACCGGGGAGCTGTTTTTT
TRBV6-5,13,TRBD1,NA,TRBJ1-2,CASSWTGGNGYTF,TGTGCCAGCAGCTGGACAGGGGGCAATGGCTACACCTTC
TRBV10-2,12,NA,NA,TRBJ1-1,CASRGANTEAFF,TGCGCCAGCAGGGGCGCGAACACTGAAGCTTTCTTT
TRBV4-1,16,NA,NA,TRBJ1-2,CASSQDRPGKGYGYTF,TGCGCCAGCAGCCAAGACCGCCCAGGGAAAGGCTATGGCTACACCTTC
TRBV9,13,TRBD1,NA,TRBJ1-2,CAGRTGEPYGYTF,TGTGCCGGGAGAACAGGGGAACCCTATGGCTACACCTTC
TRBV6-4,14,TRBD1,NA,TRBJ1-1,CASSATGGGTEAFF,TGTGCCAGCAGCGCGACAGGGGGAGGAACTGAAGCTTTCTTT
TRBV7-3,13,NA,NA,TRBJ1-1,CASSLPGITEAFF,TGTGCCAGCAGCTTACCCGGGATCACTGAAGCTTTCTTT
TRBV7-3,14,TRBD1,NA,TRBJ2-5,CASSPGGAAETQYF,TGTGCCAGCAGCCCAGGGGGCGCGGCGGAGACCCAGTACTTC
TRBV6-5,15,NA,NA,TRBJ1-1,CASSYREEMNTEAFF,TGTGCCAGCAGTTACCGGGAGGAGATGAACACTGAAGCTTTCTTT
TRBV11-3,15,TRBD1,NA,TRBJ2-2,CASSDRQGRAGELFF,TGTGCCAGCAGCGATCGACAGGGGCGGGCCGGGGAGCTGTTTTTT
TRBV10-3,13,NA,NA,TRBJ2-1,CAISTGQYNEQFF,TGTGCCATCAGCACAGGACAGTACAATGAGCAGTTCTTC
TRBV18,17,NA,few,TRBJ1-3,CASSLLRLPEAGNTIYF,TGTGCCAGCTCACTATTACGGTTACCCGAGGCTGGAAACACCATATATTTT
TRBV11-2,14,TRBD1,NA,TRBJ2-4,CASSIRTGWNIQYF,TGTGCCAGCAGCATTAGGACAGGATGGAACATTCAGTACTTC
TRBV6-5,15,TRBD2,once,TRBJ2-3,CASRTGRGGRDTQYF,TGTGCCAGCAGGACTGGGCGGGGGGGCCGGGATACGCAGTATTTT
TRBV7-3,17,TRBD1,NA,TRBJ2-2,CASSLNHRTGGAGELFF,TGTGCCAGCAGCTTAAATCATCGGACAGGGGGGGCCGGGGAGCTGTTTTTT
TRBV5-6,15,TRBD2,once,TRBJ2-5,CASSLVAGGQETQYF,TGTGCCAGCAGCTTGGTAGCGGGGGGGCAGGAGACCCAGTACTTC
TRBV27,15,TRBD2,NA,TRBJ2-1,CASGGSGGWGNEQFF,TGTGCCAGCGGTGGTAGCGGGGGATGGGGTAATGAGCAGTTCTTC